The 21 T cell receptor beta chains reported below all come from one sample, sequenced in a study of T cell responses to AZD1222 COVID-19 vaccine. The table came from immunoSEQ multiplex PCR; TCRdb's copy has only in-frame clones and leaves some out. The top ten clones hold around 3.2% of a sample with about 150,000 clones, roughly nine tenths of them seen once. The sample here was peripheral blood, taken on day 0 of AZD1222 vaccination. These TCRs come from an adult in good health.

This clone is a singleton in its sample. CDR3 in amino acids: CATSRDLGIAEAFF. The CDR3 DNA is TGTGCCACCAGCAGAGATCTGGGGATCGCTGAAGCTTTCTTT. V gene TRBV15 combines with J gene TRBJ1-1; D remains unclear. Germline CDR1 LNHNV, CDR2 YYDKDF (reference sequence). The CDR3 consists of 14 residues. The V and J ends lost 0 bases and 6 bases respectively, with 11 bases between them.

CDR3 loop: CASSFDRPPTGELFF. CDR3 nucleotide sequence: TGTGCCAGCAGTTTCGACAGACCCCCAACCGGGGAGCTGTTTTTT. The chain carries TRBV11-2 and TRBJ2-2; possible D gene TRBD1, 5 bases. Trimming took off 6 bases at V and 5 bases at J, with 16 bases between the two ends. In germline, CDR1 is SGHAT, CDR2 FQNNGV. This CDR3 comprises 15 residues.

In nucleotides, the CDR3 is TGCGCCAGCAGCTTGTCCAGCCAGGCGTACTACGAGCAGTACTTC. Its protein is CASSLSSQAYYEQYF. The rearrangement links TRBV5-1 to TRBJ2-7; no clear D. The CDR3 loop spans 15 amino acids. Germline CDR1 reads SGHRS; CDR2 reads YFSETQ. V gave up 1 base and J gave up 3 bases, with 14 bases separating them.

The chain joins TRBV4-3 to TRBJ1-4; D is undetermined. Germline V gene sequence: CDR1 LGHNA, CDR2 YSLEER. The CDR3 is 14 amino acids. Trimming removed 0 bases from V and 8 bases from J, with 10 bases in between. The CDR3 nucleotides read TGCGCCAGCAGCCAAGATGTAGTAAGGGAAAAACTGTTTTTT. It encodes CASSQDVVREKLFF.

The gene calls are TRBV7-9 and TRBJ2-2; 15 bases line up with TRBD2. The CDR3 is made up of 19 amino acids. Germline V gene lookup returns CDR1 SEHNR and CDR2 FQNEAQ (reference sequence). V lost 3 bases and J lost 4; bases outside the gene matches: 9. CDR3 in amino acids: CASSLVGLAGGPSTGELFF. Here the CDR3 DNA reads TGTGCCAGCAGCTTGGTCGGACTAGCGGGGGGGCCGAGCACCGGGGAGCTGTTTTTT.

This rearrangement joins TRBV7-6 to TRBJ2-5; no clear D gene. Per germline, CDR1 SGHVS and CDR2 FNYEAQ. The CDR3 sequence is 12 residues long. V lost 6 bases and J lost 5, with 10 bases in between. The CDR3 DNA sequence: TGTGCCAGCAGGAGCATGGGGGAGACCCAGTACTTC. Amino acids: CASRSMGETQYF.

This rearrangement joins TRBV3-1 (or the pseudogene TRBV3-2) to TRBJ1-2, with no clear D. Per the germline V gene, CDR1 is LGHDT and CDR2 is YNNKEL (reference sequence). This CDR3 spans 13 amino acids. Trimming shortened V by 1 base and J by 4 bases, and 7 bases separated the two germline ends. DNA for the CDR3: TGTGCCAGCAGCCAAGGGACGACCTATGGCTACACCTTC. It is translated as CASSQGTTYGYTF.

The gene calls are TRBV29-1 and TRBJ1-4, with TRBD1 identical over 12 bases. The germline V gene encodes CDR1 SQVTM and CDR2 ANQGSEA. The CDR3 sequence is 14 residues long. V gave up 6 bases and J gave up 7 bases; unmatched junction bases: 6. Written as DNA, the CDR3 is TGCAGCGTGCCCGGGACAGGGGGCCTTGAAAAACTGTTTTTT. This codes for CSVPGTGGLEKLFF.

The chain is built from TRBV7-6 and TRBJ2-1, with 14 bases identical to TRBD2. J gave up 7 bases and V 5 bases, and 4 bases lay outside the gene matches. The CDR3 has 15 residues. Germline loops: CDR1 SGHVS, CDR2 FNYEAQ. CDR3 bases: TGTGCCAGCAGCCCTGGGACTAGCGGGGGAAATGAGCAGTTCTTC. Its translation: CASSPGTSGGNEQFF.

The count of this clone is one. This rearrangement joins TRBV25-1 to TRBJ2-5; 11 positions match TRBD2. The J segment lost 1 base and the V segment lost 3 bases, leaving 4 bases of the junction unmatched. The CDR3 runs to 16 residues. CDR1 and CDR2 (germline): MGHDK, SYGVNS. The CDR3 coding sequence is TGTGCCAGCAGTGATGCTAGCGGGGGGCTCCAAGAGACCCAGTACTTC. It translates to CASSDASGGLQETQYF. Together with reference TRBV25-1 and TRBJ2-5, the CDR3 gives the full variable domain: EADIYQTPRYLVIGTGKKITLECSQTMGHDKMYWYQQDPGMELHLIHYSYGVNSTEKGDLSSESTVSRIRTEHFPLTLESARPSHTSQYLCASSDASGGLQETQYFGPGTRLLVL.

The rearrangement joins TRBV6-1 to TRBJ1-2, with D hard to call. Germline lookup yields CDR1 MNHNS and CDR2 SASEGT. This CDR3 is built from 14 residues. Trimming left V 0 bases short and J 7 bases short, with 12 bases between. CDR3 nucleotide sequence: TGTGCCAGCAGTGAAGCGGCAGGTCCACTTGGCTACACCTTC. Translation: CASSEAAGPLGYTF.

V usage is TRBV19 and J usage is TRBJ2-2; 13 positions agree with TRBD2. With V trimmed by 11 bases and J by 5 bases, 5 bases remained unmatched. Germline values: CDR1 LNHDA, CDR2 SQIVND (reference sequence). This CDR3 has 14 residues. CDR3 in amino acids: CAGRTSGGTGELFF. The CDR3 nucleotides are TGTGCCGGACGGACTAGCGGGGGTACCGGGGAGCTGTTTTTT. Variable domain in full (rest from reference TRBV19 and TRBJ2-2): DGGITQSPKYLFRKEGQNVTLSCEQNLNHDAMYWYRQDPGQGLRLIYYSQIVNDFQKGDIAEGYSVSREKKESFPLTVTSAQKNPTAFYLCAGRTSGGTGELFFGEGSRLTVL.

This chain uses TRBV18 with TRBJ2-1; 10 bases fit TRBD1. Germline V lookup: CDR1 KGHSH, CDR2 LQKENI. CDR3 length: 13 amino acids. The V segment lost 6 bases and the J segment 4 bases; nucleotides outside the gene matches: 0. Here the CDR3 DNA reads TGTGCCAGCTCGGGACAGGGGTACAATGAGCAGTTCTTC. Translation gives CASSGQGYNEQFF.

The rearrangement joins TRBV28 to TRBJ2-7, with D hard to call. The germline V gene has CDR1 MDHEN and CDR2 SYDVKM. The CDR3 length is 12 residues. V shed 2 bases and J shed 3 bases, with 5 bases lying between them. The CDR3 sequence is CASSLNNYEQYF. CDR3 bases: TGTGCCAGCAGTTTAAACAACTACGAGCAGTACTTC.

The chain employs TRBV14 and TRBJ1-1; unclear D gene. The germline gives CDR1 SGHDN, CDR2 FVKESK. V lost 1 base and J lost 1, with 4 bases in between. The CDR3 has 13 residues. For the CDR3, the DNA is TGTGCCAGCAGCCAAGTTGGGAACACTGAAGCTTTCTTT. It is translated as CASSQVGNTEAFF.

In DNA form, the CDR3 reads TGCGCCAGCAGCTTGGGGGACAGGGTGCCACGGGCTTTCTTT. Its protein product is CASSLGDRVPRAFF. The V and J genes are TRBV5-1 and TRBJ1-1; TRBD1 aligns across 9 bases. With V trimmed by 0 bases and J by 11 bases, 8 bases remained unmatched. CDR3 size: 14 residues. Germline assignment: CDR1 SGHRS and CDR2 YFSETQ.

Ten or more counts support this clone. The V call is TRBV3-1 (or the pseudogene TRBV3-2), the J call TRBJ1-6; no reliable D call. Germline CDR1 LGHDT, CDR2 YNNKEL (reference sequence). The CDR3 extends over 14 amino acids. Trimming removed 1 base from V and 7 bases from J, with 8 bases in between. The CDR3 sequence is CASSQVGGNSPLHF. CDR3 coding DNA: TGTGCCAGCAGCCAAGTCGGAGGGAATTCACCCCTCCACTTT.

The chain recombines TRBV7-6 with TRBJ1-5; 10 bases are a match to TRBD1. This CDR3 spans 15 amino acids. The trim removed 1 base at V and 5 bases at J, leaving 2 bases unmatched. Germline values: CDR1 SGHVS, CDR2 FNYEAQ. The CDR3 sequence is CASSLGTGGYQPQHF. For the CDR3, the DNA is TGTGCCAGCAGCTTAGGGACAGGGGGGTATCAGCCCCAGCATTTT.

J is TRBJ2-2 and V is TRBV7-3; D is unresolved. Germline assignment: CDR1 SGHTA and CDR2 FQGTGA. This CDR3 has 13 residues. V was shortened by 5 bases and J by 8 bases, with 12 bases between the two germline ends. This CDR3 is CASSPQVAGELFF. CDR3 DNA: TGTGCCAGCAGCCCCCAGGTTGCAGGGGAGCTGTTTTTT.

The CDR3 loop reads CASSLRRGRRRDEQYF. The CDR3 DNA is TGTGCCAGCAGTTTACGGAGGGGACGGAGGCGGGACGAGCAGTACTTC. The chain employs TRBV28 and TRBJ2-7; D may be TRBD2 (6 bases). CDR1 is MDHEN, CDR2 SYDVKM, per germline. The CDR3 consists of 16 residues. The germline V and J ends were trimmed by 2 bases and 5 bases, with 19 bases remaining between them.

The chain carries TRBV15 and TRBJ2-3; D not resolved. V was cut by 2 bases and J by 2 bases, with 5 bases left in between. The length of the CDR3 is 13 residues. CDR1 and CDR2 (germline): LNHNV, YYDKDF (reference sequence). The CDR3 loop is CATSRRLTDTQYF. The CDR3 nucleotides read TGTGCCACCAGCAGACGACTCACAGATACGCAGTATTTT.